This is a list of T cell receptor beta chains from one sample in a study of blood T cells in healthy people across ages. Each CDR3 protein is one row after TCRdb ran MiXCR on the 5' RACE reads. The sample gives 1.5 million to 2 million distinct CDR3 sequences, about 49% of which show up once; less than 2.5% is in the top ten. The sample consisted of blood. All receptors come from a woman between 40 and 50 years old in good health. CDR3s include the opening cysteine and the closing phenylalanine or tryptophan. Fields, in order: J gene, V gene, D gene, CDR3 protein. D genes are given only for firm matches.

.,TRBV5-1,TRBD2,CASSVGPSGETQYF
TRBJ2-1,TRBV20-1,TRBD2,CSAKDKRGSYNEQFF
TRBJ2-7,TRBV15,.,CATSRDDGPNEQYF
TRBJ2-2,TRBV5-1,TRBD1,CASSLVTGYTGELFF
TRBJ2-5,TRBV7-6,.,CASSEGDRRTETQYF
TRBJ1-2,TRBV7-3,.,CASSPRGGTNYGYTF
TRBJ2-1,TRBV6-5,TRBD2,CATKNRGVNEQFF
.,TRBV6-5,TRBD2,CASSRGSGGFYEQYF
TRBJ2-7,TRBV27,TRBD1,CASSFEGALYEQYF
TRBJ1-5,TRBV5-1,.,CASSPGRGDNQPQHF
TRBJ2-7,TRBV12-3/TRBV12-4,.,CASSRRGYHEQYF
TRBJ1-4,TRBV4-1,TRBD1,CASSQLGGQANEKLFF
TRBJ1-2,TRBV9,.,CASSSTTGTSGYTF
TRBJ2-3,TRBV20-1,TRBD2,CSARDGAGSTDTQYF
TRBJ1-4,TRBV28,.,CASGSGTFNEKLFF
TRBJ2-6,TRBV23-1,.,CASSQSGQGIGSGANVLTF
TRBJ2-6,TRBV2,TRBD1,CASSGTRRDRGLGANVLTF
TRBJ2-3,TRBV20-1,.,CSALSVGSGRNTDTQYF
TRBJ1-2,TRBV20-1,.,CSAKSGCTF
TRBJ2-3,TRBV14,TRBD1,CASSPWTGWDTQYF
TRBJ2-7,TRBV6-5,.,CASKAWGLGSYEQYF
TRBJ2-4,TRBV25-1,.,CASSGTGMAKNIQYF
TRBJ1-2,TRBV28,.,CASSFVGGYTF
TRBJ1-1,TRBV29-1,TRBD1,CSGGGTSGQSHLNTEAFF
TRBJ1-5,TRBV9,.,CASSVDIFPGDRVPRSNQPQHF
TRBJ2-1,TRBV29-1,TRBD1,CSAFSGGEQFF
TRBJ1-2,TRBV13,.,CASSLGHLYGYTF
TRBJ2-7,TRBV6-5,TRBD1,CASSYSGTGISYEQYF
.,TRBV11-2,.,CASSLAGSHNEQYF
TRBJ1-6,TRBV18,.,CASSTTENSPLHF
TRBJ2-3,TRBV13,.,CASSGRRGSAVTQYF
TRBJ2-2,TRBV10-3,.,CAISERGAGELFF
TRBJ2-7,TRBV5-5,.,CASSLAVEVSGEQYF
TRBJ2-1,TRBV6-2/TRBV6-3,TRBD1,CASRDSYYEQFF
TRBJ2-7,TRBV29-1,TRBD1,CSVERDGQGANEQYF
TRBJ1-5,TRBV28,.,CASSLLKTDSIATPYQPQHF
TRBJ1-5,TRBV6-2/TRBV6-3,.,CASSSARGNQPQHF
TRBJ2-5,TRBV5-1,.,CASSLGVAETQYF
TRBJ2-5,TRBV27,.,CASSFGGAYNEQYF
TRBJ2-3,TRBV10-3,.,CAILVQGTTDTQYF
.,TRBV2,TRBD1,CASRMTGTSSYEQYF
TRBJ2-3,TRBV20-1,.,CSASGWWVGGDSTDTQYF
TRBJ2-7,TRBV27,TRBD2,CASSFGLAGAVPYEQYF
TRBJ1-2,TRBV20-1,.,CSATLGVSDGYTF
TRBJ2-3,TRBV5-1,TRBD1,CASSTNRGTSTDTQYF
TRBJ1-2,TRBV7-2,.,CASSRGGLNYGYTF
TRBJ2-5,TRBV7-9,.,CASNKTTGHQETQYF
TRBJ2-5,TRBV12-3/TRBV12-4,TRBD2,CASSRLAGVAETQYF
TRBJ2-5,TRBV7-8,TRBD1,CASSQDRGPQETQYF
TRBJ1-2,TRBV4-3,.,CASSQGTETNYGYTF
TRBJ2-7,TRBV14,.,CASSQGLWYEQYF
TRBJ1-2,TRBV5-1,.,CASSLAGREGYTF
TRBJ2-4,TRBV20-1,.,CSARDPVQTGIKNIQYF